At least ten counts were recorded for the clone carrying this TCR beta chain. This entry is derived from a study of early T cells in non-severe SARS-CoV-2 infection. TCRdb processed the 5' RACE reads anew with MiXCR; each CDR3 protein has one entry. The sample has 110,000 or so distinct CDR3 sequences; over 10% are singletons. V was pared by 4 bases and J by 0 bases, with 13 bases between. The CDR3 length is 17 residues. The source is an adult who was a healthcare worker with PCR-confirmed SARS-CoV-2 infection or an uninfected control (not recorded which). The rearrangement joins TRBV12-3 or TRBV12-4 to TRBJ2-6; D is tentatively TRBD1 or TRBD2 (5 bases each). The sequenced material came from whole blood. The CDR3 DNA is TGTGCCAGCAGTTGGGACGGACGGATCTCTGGGGCCAACGTCCTGACTTTC. The encoded protein is CASSWDGRISGANVLTF.